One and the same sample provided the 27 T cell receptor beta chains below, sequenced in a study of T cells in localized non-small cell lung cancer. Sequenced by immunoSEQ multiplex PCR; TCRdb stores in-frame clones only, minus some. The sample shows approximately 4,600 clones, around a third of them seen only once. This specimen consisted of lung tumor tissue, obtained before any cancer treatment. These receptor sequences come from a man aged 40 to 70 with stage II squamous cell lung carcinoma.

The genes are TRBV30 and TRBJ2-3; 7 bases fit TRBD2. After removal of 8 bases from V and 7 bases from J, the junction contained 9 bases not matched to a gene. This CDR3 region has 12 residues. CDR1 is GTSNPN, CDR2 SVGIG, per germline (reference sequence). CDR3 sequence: CADRRGGNTQYF. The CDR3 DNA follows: TGTGCCGATAGGCGGGGAGGGAATACGCAGTATTTT.

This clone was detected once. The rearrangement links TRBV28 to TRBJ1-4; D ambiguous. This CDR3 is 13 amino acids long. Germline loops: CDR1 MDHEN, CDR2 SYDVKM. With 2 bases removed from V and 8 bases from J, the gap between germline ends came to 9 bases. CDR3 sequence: CASSLGGREKLFF. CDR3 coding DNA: TGTGCCAGCAGTTTAGGAGGACGGGAAAAACTGTTTTTT.

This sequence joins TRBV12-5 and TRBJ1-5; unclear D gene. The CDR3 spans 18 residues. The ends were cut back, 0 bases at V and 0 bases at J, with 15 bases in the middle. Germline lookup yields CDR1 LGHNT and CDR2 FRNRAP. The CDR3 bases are TGTGCTAGTGGTTTGGTCCAAGCGGGTCTTATTAGCAATCAGCCCCAGCATTTT. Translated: CASGLVQAGLISNQPQHF.

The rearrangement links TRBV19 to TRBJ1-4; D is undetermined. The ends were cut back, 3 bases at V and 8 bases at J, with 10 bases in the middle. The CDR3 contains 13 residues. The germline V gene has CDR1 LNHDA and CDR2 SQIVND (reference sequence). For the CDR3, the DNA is TGTGCCAGTAGTATGTTCCCTAGGGAAAAACTGTTTTTT. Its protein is CASSMFPREKLFF.

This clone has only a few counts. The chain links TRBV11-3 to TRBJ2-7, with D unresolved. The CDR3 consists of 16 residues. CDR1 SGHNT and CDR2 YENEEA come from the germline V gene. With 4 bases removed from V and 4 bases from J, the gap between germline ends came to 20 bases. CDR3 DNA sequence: TGTGCCAGCAGCTCAAACGACCTCAGTGGGATTTACGAGCAGTACTTC. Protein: CASSSNDLSGIYEQYF.

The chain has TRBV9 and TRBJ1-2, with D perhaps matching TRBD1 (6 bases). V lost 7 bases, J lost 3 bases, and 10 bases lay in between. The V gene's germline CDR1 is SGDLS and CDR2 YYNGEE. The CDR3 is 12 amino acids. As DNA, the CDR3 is TGTGCCAGCGTGGGACAATACTATGGCTACACCTTC. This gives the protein CASVGQYYGYTF.

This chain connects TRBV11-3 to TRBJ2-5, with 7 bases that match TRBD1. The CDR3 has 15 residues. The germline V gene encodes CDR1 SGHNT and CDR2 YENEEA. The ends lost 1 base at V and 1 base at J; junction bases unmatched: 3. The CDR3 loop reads CASSLVGTAQETQYF. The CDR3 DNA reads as TGTGCCAGCAGCTTAGTGGGGACAGCCCAAGAGACCCAGTACTTC.

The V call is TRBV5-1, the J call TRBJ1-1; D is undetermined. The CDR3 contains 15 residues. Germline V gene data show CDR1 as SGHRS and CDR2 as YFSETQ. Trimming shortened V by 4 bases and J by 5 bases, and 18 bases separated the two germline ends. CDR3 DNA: TGCGCCAGCAGCCCCCTAAACCCTGGGGAGACTGAAGCTTTCTTT. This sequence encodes CASSPLNPGETEAFF.

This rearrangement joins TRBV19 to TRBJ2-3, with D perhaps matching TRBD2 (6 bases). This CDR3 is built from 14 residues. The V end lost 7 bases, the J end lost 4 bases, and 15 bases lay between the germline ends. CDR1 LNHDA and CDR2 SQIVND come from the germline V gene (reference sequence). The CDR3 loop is CASKGGAVADTQYF. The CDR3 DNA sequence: TGTGCCAGTAAAGGCGGGGCTGTTGCAGATACGCAGTATTTT.

The CDR3 loop is CASSRQGTGERGYTF. CDR3 nucleotide sequence: TGTGCCAGTAGCCGGCAGGGGACAGGGGAGAGGGGCTACACCTTC. The chain joins TRBV19 to TRBJ1-2; 10 bases map to TRBD1. Germline V gene lookup returns CDR1 LNHDA and CDR2 SQIVND (reference sequence). CDR3 length equals 15 residues. Trimming took 6 bases from V and 8 from J; bases not matched to a gene: 12.

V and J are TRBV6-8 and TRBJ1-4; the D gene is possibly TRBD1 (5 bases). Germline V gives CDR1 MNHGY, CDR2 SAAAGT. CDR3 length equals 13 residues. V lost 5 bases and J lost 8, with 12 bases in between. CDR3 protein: CASSGTRKEKLFF. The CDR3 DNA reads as TGTGCCAGCAGTGGGACCAGGAAGGAAAAACTGTTTTTT.

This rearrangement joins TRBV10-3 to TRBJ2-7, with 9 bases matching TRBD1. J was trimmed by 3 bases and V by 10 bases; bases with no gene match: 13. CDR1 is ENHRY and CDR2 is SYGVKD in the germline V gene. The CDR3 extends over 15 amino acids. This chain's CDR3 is CASTQSGGQGYEQYF. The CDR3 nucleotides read TGTGCCAGCACTCAGTCAGGGGGACAGGGCTACGAGCAGTACTTC.

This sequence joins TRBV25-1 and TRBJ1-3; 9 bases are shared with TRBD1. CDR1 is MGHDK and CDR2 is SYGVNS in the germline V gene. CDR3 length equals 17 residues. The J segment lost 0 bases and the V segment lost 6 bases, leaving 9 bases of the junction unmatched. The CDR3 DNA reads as TGTGCCAGCAGGGGACAGGGTCAGAGTCACTCTGGAAACACCATATATTTT. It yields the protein CASRGQGQSHSGNTIYF.

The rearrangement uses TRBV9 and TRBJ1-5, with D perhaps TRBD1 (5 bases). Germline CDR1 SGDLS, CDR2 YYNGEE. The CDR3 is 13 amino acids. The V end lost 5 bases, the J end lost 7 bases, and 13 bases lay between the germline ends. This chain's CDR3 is CASSSGLWQPQHF. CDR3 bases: TGTGCCAGCAGTTCGGGACTCTGGCAGCCCCAGCATTTT.

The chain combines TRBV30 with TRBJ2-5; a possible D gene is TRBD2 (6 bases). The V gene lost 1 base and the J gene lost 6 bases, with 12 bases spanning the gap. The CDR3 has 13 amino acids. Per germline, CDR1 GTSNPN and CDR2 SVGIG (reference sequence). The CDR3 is CAWSDPGVKTQYF. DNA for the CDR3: TGTGCCTGGAGTGACCCGGGGGTGAAGACCCAGTACTTC.

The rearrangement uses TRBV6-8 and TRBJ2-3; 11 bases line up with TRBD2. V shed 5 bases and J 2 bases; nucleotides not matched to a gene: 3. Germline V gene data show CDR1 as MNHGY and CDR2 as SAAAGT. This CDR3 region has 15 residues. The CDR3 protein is CASSMTSGTTDTQYF. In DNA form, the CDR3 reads TGTGCCAGCAGTATGACTAGCGGGACCACAGATACGCAGTATTTT.

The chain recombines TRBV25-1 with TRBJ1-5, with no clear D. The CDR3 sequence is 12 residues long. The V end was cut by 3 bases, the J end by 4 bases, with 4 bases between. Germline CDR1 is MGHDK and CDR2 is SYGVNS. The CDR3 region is CASSEGNQPQHF. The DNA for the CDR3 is TGTGCCAGCAGTGAGGGGAATCAGCCCCAGCATTTT.

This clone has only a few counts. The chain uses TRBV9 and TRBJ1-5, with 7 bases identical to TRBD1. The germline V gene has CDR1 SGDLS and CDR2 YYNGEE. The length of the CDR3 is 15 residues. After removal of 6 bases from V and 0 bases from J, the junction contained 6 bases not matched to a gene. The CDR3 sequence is CASKSGQISNQPQHF. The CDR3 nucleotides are TGTGCCAGCAAATCGGGACAGATTAGCAATCAGCCCCAGCATTTT.

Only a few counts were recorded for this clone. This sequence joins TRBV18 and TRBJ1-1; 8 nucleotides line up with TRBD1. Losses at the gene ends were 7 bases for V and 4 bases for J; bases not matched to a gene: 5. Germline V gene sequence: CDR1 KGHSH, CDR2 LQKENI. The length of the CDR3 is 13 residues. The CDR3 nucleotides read TGTGCCAGCTTACAGGGGGGTAGCACTGAAGCTTTCTTT. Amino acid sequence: CASLQGGSTEAFF.

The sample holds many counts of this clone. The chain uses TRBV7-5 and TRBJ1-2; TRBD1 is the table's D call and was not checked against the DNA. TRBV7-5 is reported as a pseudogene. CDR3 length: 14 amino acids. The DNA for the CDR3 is TGTGCCAGCAGTTCTAGACAGGTGGACTATGGCTACACCTTC. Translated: CASSSRQVDYGYTF.

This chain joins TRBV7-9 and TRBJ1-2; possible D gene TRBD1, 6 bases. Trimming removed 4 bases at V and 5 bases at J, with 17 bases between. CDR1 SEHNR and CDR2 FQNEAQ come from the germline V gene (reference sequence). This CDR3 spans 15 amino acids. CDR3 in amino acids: CASSWGGGSSYGYTF. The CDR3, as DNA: TGTGCCAGCAGCTGGGGAGGGGGGAGCAGTTATGGCTACACCTTC.

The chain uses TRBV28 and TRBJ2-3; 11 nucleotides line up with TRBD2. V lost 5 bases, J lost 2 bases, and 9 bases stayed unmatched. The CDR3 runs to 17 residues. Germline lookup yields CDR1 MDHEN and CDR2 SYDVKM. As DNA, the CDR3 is TGTGCCAGCAGTCCGTCCACGACTAGCGGGGACACAGATACGCAGTATTTT. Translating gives CASSPSTTSGDTDTQYF. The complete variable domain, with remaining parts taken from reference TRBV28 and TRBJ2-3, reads DVKVTQSSRYLVKRTGEKVFLECVQDMDHENMFWYRQDPGLGLRLIYFSYDVKMKEKGDIPEGYSVSREKKERFSLILESASTNQTSMYLCASSPSTTSGDTDTQYFGPGTRLTVL.

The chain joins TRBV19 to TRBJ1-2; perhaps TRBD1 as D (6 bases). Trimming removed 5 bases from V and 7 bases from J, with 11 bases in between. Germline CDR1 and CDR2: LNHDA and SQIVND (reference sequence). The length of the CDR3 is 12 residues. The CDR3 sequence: CASSATGSGYTF. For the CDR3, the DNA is TGTGCCAGTAGTGCCACAGGGAGTGGCTACACCTTC.

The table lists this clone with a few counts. CDR3 loop: CASQGGANVLTF. DNA for the CDR3: TGTGCCAGCCAGGGTGGGGCCAACGTCCTGACTTTC. The J gene is TRBJ2-6, the V gene TRBV19; D possibly corresponds to TRBD1 (5 bases). The CDR3 spans 12 residues. Trimming took 9 bases from V and 3 from J, leaving 6 bases between them. Germline loops: CDR1 LNHDA, CDR2 SQIVND (reference sequence).

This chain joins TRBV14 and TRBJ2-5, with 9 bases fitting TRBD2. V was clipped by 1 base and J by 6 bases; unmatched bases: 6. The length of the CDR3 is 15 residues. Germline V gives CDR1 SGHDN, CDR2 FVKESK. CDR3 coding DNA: TGTGCCAGCAGCCAAGTAAGCGGGGGGCTGAAGACCCAGTACTTC. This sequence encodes CASSQVSGGLKTQYF. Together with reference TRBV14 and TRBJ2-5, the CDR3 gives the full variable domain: EAGVTQFPSHSVIEKGQTVTLRCDPISGHDNLYWYRRVMGKEIKFLLHFVKESKQDESGMPNNRFLAERTGGTYSTLKVQPAELEDSGVYFCASSQVSGGLKTQYFGPGTRLLVL.

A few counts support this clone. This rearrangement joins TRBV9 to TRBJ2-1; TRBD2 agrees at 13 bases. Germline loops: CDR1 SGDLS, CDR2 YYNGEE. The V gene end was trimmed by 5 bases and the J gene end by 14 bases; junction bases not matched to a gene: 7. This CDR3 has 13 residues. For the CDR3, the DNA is TGTGCCAGCAGGGAAACTAGCGGGAGGGTGGAGTTCTTC. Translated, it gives CASRETSGRVEFF.

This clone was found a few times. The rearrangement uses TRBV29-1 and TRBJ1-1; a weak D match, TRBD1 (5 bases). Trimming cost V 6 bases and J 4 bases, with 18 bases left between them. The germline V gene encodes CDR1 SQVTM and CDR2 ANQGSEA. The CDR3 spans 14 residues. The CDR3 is CSVIRDPSLTEAFF. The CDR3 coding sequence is TGCAGCGTCATCCGGGACCCAAGCCTCACTGAAGCTTTCTTT.